The 19 T cell receptor beta chains below come from one sample, sequenced in a study of Ad26.COV2.S vaccination and SARS-CoV-2 variants. Treatment described: around 19 received Ad26.COV2.S at low or high dose, single or two shots; about 5 received placebo; per-sample allocation not given. Sampling was performed 63 days after the first vaccine or placebo injection. Profiling relied on immunoSEQ multiplex PCR, and the TCRdb table lists in-frame clones only, not all of them. Here the sample spans 300,000 to 400,000 clones, 88% being singletons. The source material was peripheral blood, sampled in a trial of Ad26.COV2.S vaccine versus placebo. These receptors originate from a person between 18 and 59 years old who received the Ad26.COV2.S COVID-19 vaccine or a placebo.

The chain links TRBV20-1 to TRBJ1-6, with a tentative D call TRBD1 (5 bases). The CDR3 runs to 14 residues. Germline assignment: CDR1 DFQATT and CDR2 SNEGSKA (reference sequence). The germline V and J ends were trimmed by 3 bases and 7 bases, with 13 bases remaining between them. The CDR3 DNA reads as TGCAGTGCTAGTTTCAGTAGGGGAAATTCACCCCTCCACTTT. Amino acids: CSASFSRGNSPLHF.

This rearrangement joins TRBV5-4 to TRBJ1-2, with D possibly matching TRBD1 (6 bases). Trimming removed 5 bases from V and 8 bases from J, with 16 bases in between. The CDR3 has 13 residues. Germline lookup yields CDR1 SGHNT and CDR2 YYREEE (reference sequence). The CDR3 bases are TGTGCCAGCAGTCAACAGGGATCTAGGGGCTACACCTTC. It is translated as CASSQQGSRGYTF.

The rearrangement uses TRBV5-1 and TRBJ2-3; D is tentatively TRBD1 or TRBD2 (5 bases each). This CDR3 has 16 amino acids. The ends were cut back, 3 bases at V and 0 bases at J, with 14 bases in the middle. Per the germline V gene, CDR1 is SGHRS and CDR2 is YFSETQ. The CDR3 region is CASSSLPGTSTDTQYF. The CDR3 DNA follows: TGCGCCAGCAGCTCTCTTCCGGGGACGAGCACAGATACGCAGTATTTT.

The chain uses TRBV19 and TRBJ1-5; possibly TRBD1 for D (6 bases). Deletions cut 4 bases from V and 1 base from J, with 20 bases between. This CDR3 is 18 amino acids long. The germline gives CDR1 LNHDA, CDR2 SQIVND (reference sequence). CDR3 sequence (DNA): TGTGCCAGTAGTAGCCGGAGGCAGGGGTGGGGAAGCAATCAGCCCCAGCATTTT. This translates into CASSSRRQGWGSNQPQHF. Full variable domain (remainder filled in from reference TRBV19 and TRBJ1-5): DGGITQSPKYLFRKEGQNVTLSCEQNLNHDAMYWYRQDPGQGLRLIYYSQIVNDFQKGDIAEGYSVSREKKESFPLTVTSAQKNPTAFYLCASSSRRQGWGSNQPQHFGDGTRLSIL.

V and J are TRBV2 and TRBJ1-4; maybe TRBD1 (5 bases). Germline values: CDR1 SNHLY, CDR2 FYNNEI. With 6 bases removed from V and 6 bases from J, the gap between germline ends came to 14 bases. The CDR3 runs to 14 residues. The chain's CDR3 is CASSGAGWYEKLFF. The CDR3 DNA reads as TGTGCCAGCAGCGGGGCAGGGTGGTATGAAAAACTGTTTTTT.

This clone was seen just once. This sequence joins TRBV5-1 and TRBJ2-7; 9 bases fit TRBD2. This CDR3 is built from 13 residues. Germline V gene sequence: CDR1 SGHRS, CDR2 YFSETQ. V was pared by 6 bases and J by 7 bases, with 8 bases of the junction left unmatched. The CDR3 coding sequence is TGCGCCAGCAACCCCCAAGCGGGGGGTGAGCAGTACTTC. As protein: CASNPQAGGEQYF.

The V gene is TRBV6-2 or TRBV6-3, the J gene TRBJ1-5; D call uncertain. This CDR3 is 14 amino acids long. The ends were cut back, 4 bases at V and 0 bases at J, with 7 bases in the middle. Germline V gene data show CDR1 as MNHEY and CDR2 as SVGEGT. The CDR3 DNA follows: TGTGCCAGCAGTTTTACACTTAGCAATCAGCCCCAGCATTTT. Residues: CASSFTLSNQPQHF.

The chain has TRBV30 and TRBJ2-1; D is unresolved. This CDR3 has 14 amino acids. Trimming took 1 base from V and 3 from J, leaving 10 bases between them. The germline gives CDR1 GTSNPN, CDR2 SVGIG (reference sequence). The chain's CDR3 is CAWSDRKVYNEQFF. CDR3 in DNA: TGTGCCTGGAGTGACAGAAAAGTCTACAATGAGCAGTTCTTC.

V usage is TRBV7-9 and J usage is TRBJ2-7; the D gene is possibly TRBD2 (5 bases). Germline loops: CDR1 SEHNR, CDR2 FQNEAQ (reference sequence). This CDR3 has 14 residues. With 4 bases removed from V and 0 bases from J, the gap between germline ends came to 10 bases. The CDR3 DNA reads as TGTGCCAGCAGCTCCTCCGGGATCTCCTACGAGCAGTACTTC. Translation: CASSSSGISYEQYF.

The chain uses TRBV3-1 (or the pseudogene TRBV3-2) and TRBJ1-6; the D is unclear. V lost 0 bases, J lost 7 bases, and 13 bases lay in between. From germline, CDR1 is LGHDT and CDR2 YNNKEL (reference sequence). The CDR3 has 16 residues. CDR3 nucleotides: TGTGCCAGCAGCCAAGATGGGCCCCCACGGAATTCACCCCTCCACTTT. This sequence encodes CASSQDGPPRNSPLHF.

The V gene is TRBV7-2, the J gene TRBJ1-3; no definite D call. Trimming cost V 0 bases and J 0 bases, with 6 bases left between them. Germline-derived CDR1 and CDR2 are SGHTA and FQGNSA. The CDR3 totals 15 residues. CDR3 nucleotides: TGTGCCAGCAGCTTAGCGTACGCCTCTGGAAACACCATATATTTT. Protein: CASSLAYASGNTIYF.

The V gene is TRBV5-6, the J gene TRBJ1-2; possibly TRBD1 for D (6 bases). V gave up 4 bases and J gave up 6 bases, with 25 bases separating them. Germline CDR1 SGHDT, CDR2 YYEEEE. The CDR3 totals 17 residues. CDR3 in amino acids: CASSLTGSIWLADGYTF. In nucleotides, the CDR3 is TGTGCCAGCAGCCTAACAGGGTCTATTTGGCTTGCTGATGGCTACACCTTC.

This sequence joins TRBV11-3 and TRBJ1-5; 9 nucleotides align to TRBD1. This CDR3 is 18 amino acids long. Germline CDR1 reads SGHNT; CDR2 reads YENEEA. The J segment lost 3 bases and the V segment lost 2 bases, leaving 11 bases of the junction unmatched. The CDR3 sequence: CASSLRRDRDSDNQPQHF. The CDR3 DNA sequence: TGTGCCAGCAGCTTACGCCGGGACAGGGATTCTGACAATCAGCCCCAGCATTTT.

The table lists this clone with a count of one. The chain links TRBV7-2 to TRBJ1-6, with 9 positions matching TRBD1. The CDR3 extends over 16 amino acids. J lost 9 bases, V lost 4 bases, and 10 bases had no gene match. Germline V CDR1 and CDR2: SGHTA, FQGNSA. The CDR3 DNA reads as TGTGCCAGCAGCTGGGGACAGGGAGGGCTCGGTTCACCCCTCCACTTT. Translation gives CASSWGQGGLGSPLHF.

This clone was detected once. The CDR3: CASSFSVNEQFF. CDR3 coding DNA: TGTGCCAGCAGCTTTTCTGTCAATGAGCAGTTCTTC. The V call is TRBV7-9, the J call TRBJ2-1, with D hard to call. Germline values: CDR1 SEHNR, CDR2 FQNEAQ (reference sequence). V lost 3 bases and J 6 bases, leaving 6 bases between the germline ends. The CDR3 spans 12 residues.

The chain couples TRBV6-2 or TRBV6-3 to TRBJ1-2, with D maybe TRBD1 (6 bases). With 2 bases removed from V and 5 bases from J, the gap between germline ends came to 9 bases. Germline-derived CDR1 and CDR2 are MNHEY and SVGEGT. The CDR3 has 13 amino acids. This CDR3 is CASSYRQDYGYTF. The CDR3 DNA is TGTGCCAGCAGTTACAGACAGGATTATGGCTACACCTTC.

V usage is TRBV5-1 and J usage is TRBJ1-6; 8 positions match TRBD1. J gave up 8 bases and V 0 bases, and 1 base lay outside the gene matches. The CDR3 is 14 residues long. Germline V lookup: CDR1 SGHRS, CDR2 YFSETQ. As DNA, the CDR3 is TGCGCCAGCAGCTTGGACAGGGGGGATTCACCCCTCCACTTT. Translation: CASSLDRGDSPLHF.

This sequence joins TRBV7-8 and TRBJ1-2; D gene unclear. The CDR3 is 15 amino acids. The germline V and J ends were trimmed by 0 bases and 3 bases, with 11 bases remaining between them. Germline V gives CDR1 SGHVS, CDR2 FQNEAQ. Written as DNA, the CDR3 is TGTGCCAGCAGCTTAGCCCCTGCCGGGGACTATGGCTACACCTTC. It is translated as CASSLAPAGDYGYTF.

V usage is TRBV6-1 and J usage is TRBJ2-2; no definite D call. Trimming left V 3 bases short and J 4 bases short, with 6 bases between. This CDR3 contains 13 residues. The germline gives CDR1 MNHNS, CDR2 SASEGT. CDR3 sequence reads: CASSEGSTGELFF. CDR3 bases: TGTGCCAGCAGTGAGGGTAGCACCGGGGAGCTGTTTTTT.